These T cell receptor beta chains were read from a single sample in a study of blood T cells in healthy people across ages. In TCRdb, the 5' RACE reads were re-called with MiXCR into one record per CDR3 protein. The sample lists about 1 million distinct CDR3 sequences, about 23% seen once, with less than 0.75% in the top ten. The same data also contributed to another study, on T cells of mothers and their children.

Material: blood. These TCRs come from a girl aged 2-9 years in good health. Each CDR3 is given with its conserved first and last residue. D genes are given only for firm matches. Clone size is given for some rows only: seen once, a few or many times, or a class if the clone is expanded.

15	TRBD1	TRBJ1-2	TRBV7-9	.	CASSKQGATYYGYTF	TGTGCCAGCAGCAAACAGGGGGCAACGTACTATGGCTACACCTTC
15	.	TRBJ2-7	TRBV4-1	.	CASSQDSGTTYEQYF	TGCGCCAGCAGCCAAGATTCAGGAACCACTTACGAGCAGTACTTC
15	TRBD1	TRBJ2-5	TRBV29-1	.	CSVPGQGAPRETQYF	TGCAGCGTTCCGGGACAGGGGGCCCCACGAGAGACCCAGTACTTC
15	.	TRBJ1-6	TRBV6-1	.	CASSGGRGGNSPLHF	TGTGCCAGCAGTGGGGGCCGCGGGGGGAATTCACCCCTCCACTTT
15	TRBD2	TRBJ2-1	TRBV4-1	few	CASSQEETSGNEQFF	TGCGCCAGCAGCCAAGAAGAAACTAGCGGCAATGAGCAGTTCTTC
15	.	TRBJ2-5	TRBV12-5	few	CASGLTGRLGETQYF	TGTGCTAGTGGTTTGACAGGGAGGCTCGGAGAGACCCAGTACTTC
15	TRBD2	TRBJ2-1	TRBV13	many	CASSLSSGGYNEQFF	TGTGCCAGCAGCTTGAGTAGCGGGGGATACAATGAGCAGTTCTTC
16	.	TRBJ2-3	TRBV27	.	CASSPMSPLLKDTQYF	TGTGCCAGCAGTCCAATGTCTCCACTTTTGAAAGATACGCAGTATTTT
14	.	TRBJ2-5	TRBV4-1	few	CASRDWAESETQYF	TGCGCCTCTAGGGACTGGGCCGAGAGCGAGACCCAGTACTTC
14	TRBD2	TRBJ2-7	TRBV12-3/TRBV12-4	.	CASSFEGTGGQQYF	TGTGCCAGCAGTTTTGAAGGGACGGGGGGACAGCAGTACTTC
15	TRBD2	TRBJ2-1	TRBV20-1	.	CSARTGLVLTNEQFF	TGCAGTGCTAGAACAGGACTAGTGTTAACTAATGAGCAGTTCTTC
15	.	TRBJ2-6	TRBV25-1	.	CASSDRVTGANVLTF	TGTGCCAGCAGTGACAGGGTAACTGGGGCCAACGTCCTGACTTTC
14	TRBD1	TRBJ2-7	TRBV28	.	CASSLPGTGNEQYF	TGTGCCAGCAGTTTGCCCGGGACAGGGAACGAGCAGTACTTC
19	TRBD1	TRBJ2-7	TRBV28	few	CASSPRQGTLERAFYEQYF	TGTGCCAGCAGTCCCCGACAGGGGACCTTGGAAAGGGCCTTCTACGAGCAGTACTTC
13	.	TRBJ2-5	TRBV19	.	CASAGRGIETQYF	TGTGCCAGTGCCGGTCGGGGGATCGAGACCCAGTACTTC
12	.	TRBJ1-1	TRBV12-3/TRBV12-4	.	CASGPRGLEAFF	TGTGCCAGCGGACCCAGGGGCCTGGAAGCTTTCTTT